These T cell receptor beta chains were read from a single sample in a study of T cell changes during pregnancy in multiple sclerosis. TCRdb's copy holds only in-frame clones and misses some; the assay was immunoSEQ multiplex PCR. The sample yields 75,000 to 95,000 clones, more than 80% seen once. The source material was peripheral blood, sampled in the first trimester of pregnancy. The source of these receptors is a female donor in good health, enrolled as a control in a pregnancy study. The CDR3 runs from the conserved cysteine through the conserved F or W. D genes are given only for firm matches. The size field is filled for only some rows; it gives once, few, many or a size class.

J gene	V gene	D gene	clone size	CDR3 DNA	CDR3 protein
TRBJ2-1	TRBV27	TRBD2	NA	TGTGCCAGCAGTTCAACCCGGCTAGCGGACTACAATGAGCAGTTCTTC	CASSSTRLADYNEQFF
TRBJ2-5	TRBV5-1	NA	NA	TGCGCCAGCAGGCTCGGGACTGCCCAAGAGACCCAGTACTTC	CASRLGTAQETQYF
TRBJ1-1	TRBV19	NA	NA	TGTGCCAGTAAAGGAGCGCTCTACACTGAAGCTTTCTTT	CASKGALYTEAFF
TRBJ1-2	TRBV5-6	NA	NA	TGTGCCAGCAGCTTGGGCGCGGCAGAAGGCTACACCTTC	CASSLGAAEGYTF
TRBJ1-3	TRBV10-3	NA	NA	TGTGCCATCAGCTTAATAACGAGCTCTGGAAACACCATATATTTT	CAISLITSSGNTIYF
TRBJ1-2	TRBV6-4	TRBD1	NA	TGTGCCAGCAGTGACCTGGGGGACAGGGGGCTGGGCTACACCTTC	CASSDLGDRGLGYTF
TRBJ1-4	TRBV5-1	NA	once	TGCGCCAGCAGCTTGCAGGGGATAGGTGGTGAAAAACTGTTTTTT	CASSLQGIGGEKLFF
TRBJ2-1	TRBV12-5	NA	NA	TGTGCTAGTGGTCCCCCCGGCCGGAGCTCCTACAATGAGCAGTTCTTC	CASGPPGRSSYNEQFF
TRBJ2-7	TRBV5-1	TRBD2	NA	TGCGCCAGCAGCCCCGAAATGGCTAGCGGGTATTACGAGCAGTACTTC	CASSPEMASGYYEQYF
TRBJ2-1	TRBV5-1	TRBD2	NA	TGCGCCAGCAGCCCGGGGGGGGCGGCTGGGGAGCAGTTCTTC	CASSPGGAAGEQFF
TRBJ1-6	TRBV18	NA	NA	TGTGCCAGCTCAACGGGGGGACGGTGGGATTCACCCCTCCACTTT	CASSTGGRWDSPLHF
TRBJ2-4	TRBV5-1	NA	NA	TGCGCCAGCAGAATAGACAGGGAGGCCATTCAGTACTTC	CASRIDREAIQYF
TRBJ1-2	TRBV30	NA	once	TGTGCCTGGGCCGGACAGAACTATGGCTACACCTTC	CAWAGQNYGYTF
TRBJ2-7	TRBV18	NA	NA	TGTGCCAGCTCCTCGACTGGACAAGTCTACGAGCAGTACTTC	CASSSTGQVYEQYF
TRBJ1-2	TRBV30	NA	NA	TGTGCCTGGAGTGGGGGGCTCGGCTATGGCTACACCTTC	CAWSGGLGYGYTF
TRBJ2-1	TRBV5-1	NA	NA	TGCGCCAGCAGCTTGATGAGTCATGAGCAGTTCTTC	CASSLMSHEQFF
TRBJ1-3	TRBV6-5	TRBD1	NA	TGTGCCAGCAATAGGGGGCCTGGAAACACCATATATTTT	CASNRGPGNTIYF
TRBJ2-1	TRBV2	NA	NA	TGTGCCAGCAGAACGACAGACCATGAGCAGTTCTTC	CASRTTDHEQFF
TRBJ1-2	TRBV5-1	TRBD1	NA	TGCGCCAGCAGTCGGAGCCCGGACAGGGCGGATGGCTACACCTTC	CASSRSPDRADGYTF
TRBJ2-3	TRBV5-1	NA	NA	TGCGCCAGCAGCCAGGACAACTCTGGGGCGCAGTATTTT	CASSQDNSGAQYF
TRBJ2-7	TRBV5-4	NA	NA	TGTGCCAGCAGCTTGGGGACTCGGGATGAGCAGTACTTC	CASSLGTRDEQYF
TRBJ1-5	TRBV15	NA	NA	TGTGCCACCAGCAGAGTAGGTTCAGGCTCTGGTCAGCCCCAGCATTTT	CATSRVGSGSGQPQHF
TRBJ1-6	TRBV6-1	TRBD1	few	TGTGCCAGCAGTGGGGACAGGGCTTATAATTCACCCCTCCACTTT	CASSGDRAYNSPLHF
TRBJ2-7	TRBV19	TRBD1	NA	TGTGCCAGTAGGGACAGGGGTCTCCCCTACGAGCAGTACTTC	CASRDRGLPYEQYF
TRBJ1-5	TRBV6-1	TRBD1	NA	TGTGCCAGCAGTAAAACAGGGGGCCCTCAGCCCCAGCATTTT	CASSKTGGPQPQHF